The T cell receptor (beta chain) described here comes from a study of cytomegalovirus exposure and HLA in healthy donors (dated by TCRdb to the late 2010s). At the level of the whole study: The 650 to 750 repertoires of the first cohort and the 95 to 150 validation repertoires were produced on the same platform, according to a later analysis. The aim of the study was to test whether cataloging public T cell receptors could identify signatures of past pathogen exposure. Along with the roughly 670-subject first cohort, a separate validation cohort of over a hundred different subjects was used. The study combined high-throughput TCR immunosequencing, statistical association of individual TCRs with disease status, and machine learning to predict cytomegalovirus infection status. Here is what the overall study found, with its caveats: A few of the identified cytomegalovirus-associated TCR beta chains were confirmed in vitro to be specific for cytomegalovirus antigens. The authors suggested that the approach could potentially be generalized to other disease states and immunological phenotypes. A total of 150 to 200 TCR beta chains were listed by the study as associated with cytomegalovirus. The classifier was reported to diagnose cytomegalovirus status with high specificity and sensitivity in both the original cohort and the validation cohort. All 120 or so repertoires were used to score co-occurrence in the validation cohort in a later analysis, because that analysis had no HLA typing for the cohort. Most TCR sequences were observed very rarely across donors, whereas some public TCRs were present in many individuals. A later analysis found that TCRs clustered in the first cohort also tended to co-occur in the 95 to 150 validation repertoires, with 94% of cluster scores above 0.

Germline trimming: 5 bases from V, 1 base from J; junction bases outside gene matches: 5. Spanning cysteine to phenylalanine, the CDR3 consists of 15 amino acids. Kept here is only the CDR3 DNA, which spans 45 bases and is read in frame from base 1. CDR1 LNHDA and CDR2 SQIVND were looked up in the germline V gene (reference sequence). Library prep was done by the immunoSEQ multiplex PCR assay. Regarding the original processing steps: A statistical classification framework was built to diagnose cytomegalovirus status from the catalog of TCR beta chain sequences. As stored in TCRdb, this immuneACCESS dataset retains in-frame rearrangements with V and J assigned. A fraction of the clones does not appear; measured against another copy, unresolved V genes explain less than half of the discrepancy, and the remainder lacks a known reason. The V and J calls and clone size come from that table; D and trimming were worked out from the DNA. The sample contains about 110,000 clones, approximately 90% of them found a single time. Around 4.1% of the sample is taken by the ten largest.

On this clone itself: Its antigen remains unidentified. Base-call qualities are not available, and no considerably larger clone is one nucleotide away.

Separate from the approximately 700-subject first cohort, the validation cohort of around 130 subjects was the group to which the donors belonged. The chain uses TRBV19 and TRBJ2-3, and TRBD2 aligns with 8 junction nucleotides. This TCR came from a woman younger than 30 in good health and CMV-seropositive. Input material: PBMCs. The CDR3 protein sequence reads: CASSRKRERTDTQYF. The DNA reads TGTGCCAGTAGTCGTAAGCGGGAGCGCACAGATACGCAGTATTTT. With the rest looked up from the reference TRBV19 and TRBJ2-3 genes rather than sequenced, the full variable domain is DGGITQSPKYLFRKEGQNVTLSCEQNLNHDAMYWYRQDPGQGLRLIYYSQIVNDFQKGDIAEGYSVSREKKESFPLTVTSAQKNPTAFYLCASSRKRERTDTQYFGPGTRLTVL.